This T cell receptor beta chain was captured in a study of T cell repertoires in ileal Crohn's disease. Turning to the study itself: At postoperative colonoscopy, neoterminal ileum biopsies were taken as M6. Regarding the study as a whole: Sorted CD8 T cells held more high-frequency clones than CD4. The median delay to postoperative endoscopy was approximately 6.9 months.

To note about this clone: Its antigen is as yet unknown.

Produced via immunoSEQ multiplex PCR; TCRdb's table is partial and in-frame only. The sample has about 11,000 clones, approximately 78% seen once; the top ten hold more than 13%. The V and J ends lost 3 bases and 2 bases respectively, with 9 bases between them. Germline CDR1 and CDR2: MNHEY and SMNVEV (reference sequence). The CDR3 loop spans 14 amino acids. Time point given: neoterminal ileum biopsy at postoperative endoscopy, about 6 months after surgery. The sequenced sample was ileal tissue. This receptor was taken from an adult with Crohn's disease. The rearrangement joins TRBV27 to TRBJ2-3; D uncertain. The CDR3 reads CASSLRGYTDTQYF. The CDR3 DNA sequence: TGTGCCAGCAGTTTGAGAGGCTACACAGATACGCAGTATTTT.